The sequence of this TCR beta chain was determined in a study of shared clonotypes between healthy human individuals. Trimming removed 6 bases from V and 8 bases from J, with 13 bases in between. The CDR3 is 12 amino acids. Germline V gene data show CDR1 as SNHLY and CDR2 as FYNNEI. Bulk PBMC genomic DNA spanned ten immunoSEQ deep plates. Assay used: immunoSEQ multiplex PCR; TCRdb lists only in-frame clones, some missing. The sample consists of about 480,000 clones, around 79% of them appearing once. The receptor was derived from a woman between 40 and 50 years old in good health. Some clones in this sample may be carry-over from other donors' samples. The V and J genes are TRBV2 and TRBJ1-2, with D maybe TRBD1 (6 bases). Sequencing was performed on PBMCs. CDR3 amino acids: CASRDRGIGYTF. The DNA for the CDR3 is TGTGCCAGCAGGGACAGAGGGATAGGCTACACCTTC.